Listed below are T cell receptor beta chains from one sample, sequenced in a study of blood T cell repertoires in COVID-19. Sequenced by immunoSEQ multiplex PCR; TCRdb stores in-frame clones only, minus some. The sample has about 130,000 clones; around 73% are singletons. Sequencing was performed on peripheral blood. The receptors here all came from a man aged 60-69 years who had recovered from COVID-19. The CDR3 runs from the conserved cysteine through the conserved F or W. A D gene is named only where the DNA matches it firmly. The size field is filled for only some rows; it gives once, few, many or a size class.

d_gene	v_gene	abundance	j_gene	CDR3aa	CDR3nt
TRBD1	TRBV6-5	NA	TRBJ1-1	CASSSPGTGGTEAFF	TGTGCCAGCAGCTCACCCGGGACAGGGGGAACTGAAGCTTTCTTT
NA	TRBV6-5	NA	TRBJ1-1	CASSRDMNTEAFF	TGTGCCAGCAGTCGTGACATGAACACTGAAGCTTTCTTT
NA	TRBV27	NA	TRBJ1-5	CASSLFFNSNQPQHF	TGTGCCAGCAGTCTATTCTTTAATAGCAATCAGCCCCAGCATTTT
NA	TRBV19	NA	TRBJ2-1	CASSIDQRLYNEQFF	TGTGCCAGTAGTATAGATCAGCGACTTTACAATGAGCAGTTCTTC
TRBD1	TRBV10-3	few	TRBJ1-4	CAISPGGRGEKLFF	TGTGCCATCTCCCCAGGGGGGCGGGGAGAAAAACTGTTTTTT
NA	TRBV2	NA	TRBJ1-6	CASSGSSDSPLHF	TGTGCCAGCAGTGGATCCTCGGATTCACCCCTCCACTTT
NA	TRBV11-2	NA	TRBJ2-1	CASRGAGVGNEQFF	TGTGCCAGCAGGGGGGCTGGGGTTGGGAATGAGCAGTTCTTC
NA	TRBV28	once	TRBJ1-2	CASSLQQGDYGYTF	TGTGCCAGCAGTCTCCAACAGGGAGACTATGGCTACACCTTC
TRBD1	TRBV29-1	NA	TRBJ2-7	CSVGGTVDAYEQYF	TGCAGCGTTGGGGGGACAGTCGACGCCTACGAGCAGTACTTC
TRBD1	TRBV6-6	NA	TRBJ1-5	CASSLPGQGLGQPQHF	TGTGCCAGCAGCCTCCCGGGACAGGGTTTGGGCCAGCCCCAGCATTTT
NA	TRBV6-2/TRBV6-3	NA	TRBJ2-7	CASSYYGQTYEQYF	TGTGCCAGCAGTTACTACGGACAAACCTACGAGCAGTACTTC
NA	TRBV9	NA	TRBJ2-2	CASSVVQTNTGELFF	TGTGCCAGCAGCGTAGTACAGACGAACACCGGGGAGCTGTTTTTT
TRBD1	TRBV5-6	NA	TRBJ1-4	CASRTGVEEKLFF	TGTGCCAGCAGGACAGGGGTCGAGGAAAAACTGTTTTTT
TRBD2	TRBV28	NA	TRBJ2-1	CASSSPGGFGNEQFF	TGTGCCAGCAGCTCCCCGGGAGGGTTCGGTAATGAGCAGTTCTTC
NA	TRBV11-2	NA	TRBJ1-2	CASSLDLVLQGYTF	TGTGCCAGCAGCTTAGATCTAGTGCTTCAGGGCTACACCTTC
NA	TRBV7-8	few	TRBJ1-3	CASRGGRDTIYF	TGTGCCAGCCGGGGGGGGAGGGACACCATATATTTT
TRBD1	TRBV6-6	few	TRBJ2-5	CASSLSRDRVRETQYF	TGTGCCAGCAGTTTGTCCCGGGACAGGGTGCGTGAGACCCAGTACTTC
NA	TRBV6-5	NA	TRBJ2-7	CASSGRGRGNEQYF	TGTGCCAGCAGCGGGCGGGGCCGGGGGAACGAGCAGTACTTC
NA	TRBV7-2	NA	TRBJ1-1	CASSTQGGANTEAFF	TGTGCCAGCAGCACCCAAGGGGGGGCGAACACTGAAGCTTTCTTT
NA	TRBV5-8	NA	TRBJ2-5	CASSLAYPETQYF	TGTGCCAGCAGCCTAGCGTACCCGGAGACCCAGTACTTC
NA	TRBV3-1/TRBV3-2	NA	TRBJ1-3	CASSQERGPGNTIYF	TGTGCCAGCAGCCAAGAGCGAGGGCCCGGAAACACCATATATTTT
TRBD2	TRBV4-1	once	TRBJ2-2	CASSQPERGRGELFF	TGCGCCAGCAGCCAACCTGAGCGGGGACGGGGGGAGCTGTTTTTT
NA	TRBV3-1/TRBV3-2	NA	TRBJ1-2	CASSQSSTRVSRGYGYTF	TGTGCCAGCAGCCAGTCGAGCACCCGGGTCTCGCGGGGCTATGGCTACACCTTC
TRBD2	TRBV28	once	TRBJ2-1	CASRDRTSGGTYNEQFF	TGTGCCAGCAGGGACCGGACTAGCGGGGGGACCTACAATGAGCAGTTCTTC
NA	TRBV5-1	once	TRBJ1-1	CASSLVGAAMNTEAFF	TGCGCCAGCAGCTTGGTGGGGGCAGCTATGAACACTGAAGCTTTCTTT
NA	TRBV7-2	NA	TRBJ1-2	CASSLARVYSGYTF	TGTGCCAGCAGCTTAGCCAGGGTCTATAGTGGCTACACCTTC
TRBD1	TRBV5-5	NA	TRBJ1-6	CASTWAGTENSPLHF	TGTGCCAGCACCTGGGCCGGGACAGAGAATTCACCCCTCCACTTT
NA	TRBV4-3	NA	TRBJ2-7	CASSQYGGEQYF	TGCGCCAGCAGCCAGTACGGTGGCGAGCAGTACTTC
NA	TRBV7-2	few	TRBJ1-6	CASSLEPGKDSPLHF	TGTGCCAGCAGCTTAGAACCAGGGAAGGATTCACCCCTCCACTTT